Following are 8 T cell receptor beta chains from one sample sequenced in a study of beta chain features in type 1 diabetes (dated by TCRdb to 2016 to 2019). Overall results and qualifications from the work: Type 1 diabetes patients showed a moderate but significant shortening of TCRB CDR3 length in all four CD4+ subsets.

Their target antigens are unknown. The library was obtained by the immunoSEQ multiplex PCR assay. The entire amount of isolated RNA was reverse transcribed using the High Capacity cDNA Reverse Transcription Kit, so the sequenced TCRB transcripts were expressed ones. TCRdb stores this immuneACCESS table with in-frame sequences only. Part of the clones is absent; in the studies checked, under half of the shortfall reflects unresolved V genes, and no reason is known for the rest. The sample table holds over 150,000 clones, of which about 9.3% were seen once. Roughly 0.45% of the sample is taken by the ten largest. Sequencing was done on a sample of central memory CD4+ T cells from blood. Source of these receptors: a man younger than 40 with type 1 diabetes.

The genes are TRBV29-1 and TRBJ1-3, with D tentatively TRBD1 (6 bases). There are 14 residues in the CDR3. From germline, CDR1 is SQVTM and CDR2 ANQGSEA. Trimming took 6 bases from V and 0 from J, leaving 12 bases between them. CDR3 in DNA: TGCAGCGTCGTACAGGGAAGCTCTGGAAACACCATATATTTT. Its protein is CSVVQGSSGNTIYF.

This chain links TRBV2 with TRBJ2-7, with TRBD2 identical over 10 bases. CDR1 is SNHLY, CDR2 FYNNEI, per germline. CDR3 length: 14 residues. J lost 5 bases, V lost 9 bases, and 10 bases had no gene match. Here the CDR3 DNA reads TGTGCCAGGGCGGGGACTAGCGCCCCAAACGAGCAGTACTTC. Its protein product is CARAGTSAPNEQYF.

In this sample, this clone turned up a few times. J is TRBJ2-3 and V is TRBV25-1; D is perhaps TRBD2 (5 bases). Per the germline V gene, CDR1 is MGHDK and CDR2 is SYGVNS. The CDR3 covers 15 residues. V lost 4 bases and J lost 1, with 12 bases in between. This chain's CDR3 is CASSGGWVGTDTQYF. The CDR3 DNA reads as TGTGCCAGCAGTGGAGGGTGGGTCGGCACAGATACGCAGTATTTT.

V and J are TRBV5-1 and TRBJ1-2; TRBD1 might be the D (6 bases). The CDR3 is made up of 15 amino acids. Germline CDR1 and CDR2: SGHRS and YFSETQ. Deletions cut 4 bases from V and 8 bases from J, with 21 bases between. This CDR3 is CASSDRLQGVYGYTF. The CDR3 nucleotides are TGCGCCAGCAGCGACCGACTACAGGGCGTATACGGCTACACCTTC. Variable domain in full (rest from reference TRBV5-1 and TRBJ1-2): KAGVTQTPRYLIKTRGQQVTLSCSPISGHRSVSWYQQTPGQGLQFLFEYFSETQRNKGNFPGRFSGRQFSNSRSEMNVSTLELGDSALYLCASSDRLQGVYGYTFGSGTRLTVV.

CDR3 residues: CASSPYTTGTDTQYF. CDR3 bases: TGTGCCAGCAGCCCATACACGACTGGCACAGATACGCAGTATTTT. The V call is TRBV9, the J call TRBJ2-3; D not resolved. CDR1 and CDR2 from the germline V gene are SGDLS and YYNGEE. This CDR3 is built from 15 residues. Trimming left V 4 bases short and J 1 base short, with 13 bases between.

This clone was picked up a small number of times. CDR3 coding DNA: TGTGCCAGCAGCCCGACAATACAAGAGACCCAGTACTTC. This encodes CASSPTIQETQYF. This chain joins TRBV11-2 and TRBJ2-5; D not certain. The CDR3 runs to 13 residues. Trimming left V 5 bases short and J 2 bases short, with 9 bases between. Germline loops: CDR1 SGHAT, CDR2 FQNNGV.

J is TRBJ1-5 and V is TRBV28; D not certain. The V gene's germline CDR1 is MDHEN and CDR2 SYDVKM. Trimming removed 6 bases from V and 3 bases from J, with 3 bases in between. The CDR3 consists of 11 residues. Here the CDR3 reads CASRHNQPQHF. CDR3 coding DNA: TGTGCCAGCAGACACAATCAGCCCCAGCATTTT.

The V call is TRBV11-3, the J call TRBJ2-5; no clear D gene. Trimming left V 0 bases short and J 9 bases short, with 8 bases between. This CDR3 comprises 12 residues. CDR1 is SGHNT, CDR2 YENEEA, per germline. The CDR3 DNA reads TGTGCCAGCAGCTTAGATGGCGGCTCCCAGTACTTC. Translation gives CASSLDGGSQYF.